Sequencing of this T cell receptor (beta chain) was carried out in a study of T cell responses to AZD1222 COVID-19 vaccine. General study findings and limits: In all cases, repertoires were sampled only after the peak T cell response. Unmutated regions of variants are reportedly targeted by nearly half of spike-specific TCRs.

This CDR3 is 13 amino acids long. Germline CDR1 is SGHTA and CDR2 is FQGNSA. V gave up 1 base and J gave up 4 bases, with 5 bases separating them. Data came from immunoSEQ multiplex PCR; TCRdb stores just in-frame clones and leaves some out. The sample lists 140,000 to 150,000 clones; 92% were seen once. With regard to this clone: Its antigen is undetermined.

This receptor was taken from an adult who received the AZD1222 COVID-19 vaccine. The material sequenced was peripheral blood, taken 28 days after the second AZD1222 dose. The chain carries TRBV7-2 and TRBJ1-5; D gene ambiguous. CDR3 coding DNA: TGTGCCAGCAGCTTAGGTCCTAATCAGCCCCAGCATTTT. Translation: CASSLGPNQPQHF.